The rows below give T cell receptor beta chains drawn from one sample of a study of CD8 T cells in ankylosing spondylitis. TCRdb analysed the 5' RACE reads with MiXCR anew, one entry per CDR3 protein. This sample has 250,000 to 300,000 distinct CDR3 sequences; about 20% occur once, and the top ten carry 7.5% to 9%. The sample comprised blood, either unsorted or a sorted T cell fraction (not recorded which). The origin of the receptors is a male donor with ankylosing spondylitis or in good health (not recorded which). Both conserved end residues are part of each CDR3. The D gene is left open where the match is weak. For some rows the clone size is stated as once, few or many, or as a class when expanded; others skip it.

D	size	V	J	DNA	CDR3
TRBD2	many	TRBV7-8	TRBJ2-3	TGTGCCAGCGGAGGACTAGCGGGGAGCACAGATACGCAGTATTTT	CASGGLAGSTDTQYF
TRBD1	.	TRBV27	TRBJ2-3	TGTGCCAGCAGTTTATCGGGACAGCCCAACACAGATACGCAGTATTTT	CASSLSGQPNTDTQYF
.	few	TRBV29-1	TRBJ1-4	TGCAGCGTTGGTGACAGGAGAAATGAAAAACTGTTTTTT	CSVGDRRNEKLFF
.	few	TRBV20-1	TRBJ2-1	TGCAGTGCTAGAGGGGAAGGGAGGTCCTACAATGAGCAGTTCTTC	CSARGEGRSYNEQFF
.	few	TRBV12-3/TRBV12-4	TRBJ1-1	TGTGCCAGCAGTTTACCTGGAACTGAAGCTTTCTTT	CASSLPGTEAFF
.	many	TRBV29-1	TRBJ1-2	TGCAGCGTTGAGGGGGCTCGTGGCTACACCTTC	CSVEGARGYTF
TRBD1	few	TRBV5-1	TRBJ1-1	TGCGCCAGCAGCTTCAGGGGGCAGAGCACTGAAGCTTTCTTT	CASSFRGQSTEAFF
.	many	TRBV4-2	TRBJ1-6	TGTGCCAGCAGCCAGGGGGACGGTAATTCACCCCTCCACTTT	CASSQGDGNSPLHF
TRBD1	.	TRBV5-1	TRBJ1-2	TGCGCCAGCAGTCAGTTCCAGGGGGGCGACTATGGCTACACCTTC	CASSQFQGGDYGYTF
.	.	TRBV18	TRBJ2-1	TGTGCCAGCTCACCATCGGGGACGAACTATGAGCAGTTCTTC	CASSPSGTNYEQFF
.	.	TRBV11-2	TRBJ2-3	TGTGCCAGCAGCTTAACGGGGGGCCGGGGCACAGATACGCAGTATTTT	CASSLTGGRGTDTQYF
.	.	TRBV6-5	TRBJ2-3	TGTGCCAGCAGTTACTTGGTGGGGGATACGCAGTATTTT	CASSYLVGDTQYF
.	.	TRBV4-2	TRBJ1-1	TGTGCCAGCAGCCAAGTGGGGGGTGAAGCTTTCTTT	CASSQVGGEAFF
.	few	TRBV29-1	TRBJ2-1	TGCAGCGTTGTAGGGGGAGGATGGAATGAGCAGTTCTTC	CSVVGGGWNEQFF
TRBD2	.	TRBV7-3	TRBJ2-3	TGTGCCAGCAGCTTAACTGGGGGGGAGGGCACAGATACGCAGTATTTT	CASSLTGGEGTDTQYF
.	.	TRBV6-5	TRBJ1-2	TGTGCCATCAGTTCACTCGAACGAGGGCATGGAATTGGGAACTATGGCTACACCTTC	CAISSLERGHGIGNYGYTF
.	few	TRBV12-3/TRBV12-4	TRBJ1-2	TGTGCCAGCAGTTTAGCGTCAAGGTCCTGGGGCTACACCTTC	CASSLASRSWGYTF